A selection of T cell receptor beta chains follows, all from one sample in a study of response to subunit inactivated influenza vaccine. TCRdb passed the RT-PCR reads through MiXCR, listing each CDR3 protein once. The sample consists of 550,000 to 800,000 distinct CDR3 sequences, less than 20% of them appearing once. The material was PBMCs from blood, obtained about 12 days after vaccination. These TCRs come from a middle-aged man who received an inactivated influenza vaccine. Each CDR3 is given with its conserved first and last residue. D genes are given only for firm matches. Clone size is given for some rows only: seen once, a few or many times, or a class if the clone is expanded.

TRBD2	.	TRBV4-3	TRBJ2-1	TGCGCCAGCAGCTCGACTAGCGTCAATGAGCAGTTCTTC	CASSSTSVNEQFF
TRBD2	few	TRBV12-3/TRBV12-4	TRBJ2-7	TGTGCCAGCAGTACGATCGGGACTAGCAGTTACGAGCAGTACTTC	CASSTIGTSSYEQYF
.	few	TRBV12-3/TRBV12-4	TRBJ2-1	TGTGCCAGCAGTTCCGACCGGGATATGAGGAATGAGCAGTTCTTC	CASSSDRDMRNEQFF
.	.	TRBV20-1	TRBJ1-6	TGCAGTGCTAGAGGGGAGGGGCGGGCACCCCTCCACTTT	CSARGEGRAPLHF
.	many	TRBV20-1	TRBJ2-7	TGCAGTGCTAGAGATCTGGAGAGGGAGTACGAGCAGTACTTC	CSARDLEREYEQYF
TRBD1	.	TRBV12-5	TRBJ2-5	TGTGCTAGTTCGGGACAGGCCCCAGAGACCCAGTACTTC	CASSGQAPETQYF
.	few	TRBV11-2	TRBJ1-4	TGTGCCAGCAGCTCTCTGACGGGGGGGCGTGAAAAACTGTTTTTT	CASSSLTGGREKLFF
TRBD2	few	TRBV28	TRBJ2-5	TGTGCCAGCAGTGCCCCTAGACTAGCGGGACAAGAGACCCAGTACTTC	CASSAPRLAGQETQYF
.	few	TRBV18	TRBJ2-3	TGTGCCAGCTCACCAGGTTCCCAGCCGGATACGCAGTATTTT	CASSPGSQPDTQYF
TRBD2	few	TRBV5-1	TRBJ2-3	TGCGCCAGCAGCCCGATAGCGGGAGGAGCAGAAGATACGCAGTATTTT	CASSPIAGGAEDTQYF
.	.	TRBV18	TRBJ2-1	TGTGCCAGCTCACCACCAGGGATCAAGAACAATGAGCAGTTCTTC	CASSPPGIKNNEQFF
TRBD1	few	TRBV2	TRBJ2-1	TGTGCCAGCAGATTGACAGGGGGCTCCTACAATGAGCAGTTCTTC	CASRLTGGSYNEQFF
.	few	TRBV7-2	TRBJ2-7	TGTGCCAGCAGCTTAGAGGGATCCAGGGCCTCGGAGCAGTACTTC	CASSLEGSRASEQYF
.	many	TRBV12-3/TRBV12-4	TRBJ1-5	TGTGCCAGCACCCAGAGGGAGAATCAGCCCCAGCATTTT	CASTQRENQPQHF
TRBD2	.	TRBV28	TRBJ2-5	TGTGCCAGCAGACGTTCTAGCGGGAGTGGGGAGACCCAGTACTTC	CASRRSSGSGETQYF
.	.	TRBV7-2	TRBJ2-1	TGTGCCAGCAGCCGCTCGGCATACAATGAGCAGTTCTTC	CASSRSAYNEQFF
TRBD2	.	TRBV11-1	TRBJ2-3	TGTGCCAGCACCTCTATACCTGGGACTAGCGGGAGCACAGATACGCAGTATTTT	CASTSIPGTSGSTDTQYF
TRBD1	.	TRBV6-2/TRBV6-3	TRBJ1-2	TGTGCCAGCAGTATCCGCCCCCGGGACAGGGTTGGCTACACCTTC	CASSIRPRDRVGYTF
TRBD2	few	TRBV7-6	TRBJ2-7	TGTGCCAGCAGCCCCGGGACTAGCGGGAGATGGGTCCACGAGCAGTACTTC	CASSPGTSGRWVHEQYF
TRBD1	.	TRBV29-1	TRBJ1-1	TGCAGCGGTTACAGGGGACTGAACACTGAAGCTTTCTTT	CSGYRGLNTEAFF
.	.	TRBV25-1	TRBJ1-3	TGTGCCAGCAGTGAGAGACCTGGAAACACCATATATTTT	CASSERPGNTIYF
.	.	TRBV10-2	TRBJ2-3	TGCGCCAGTCTTCGGACAGCCAGCACAGATACGCAGTATTTT	CASLRTASTDTQYF
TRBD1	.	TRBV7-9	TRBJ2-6	TGTGCCGGCTTCGACCGGGACAGGGTGGCTGGGGCCAACGTCCTGACTTTC	CAGFDRDRVAGANVLTF
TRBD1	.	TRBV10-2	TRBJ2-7	TGCGCCACCATACTGGACAGGGTTAGTTACGAGCAGTACTTC	CATILDRVSYEQYF
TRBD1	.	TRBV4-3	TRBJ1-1	TGCGCCAGCAGCCAAGAGGGACAGGGGGGCGCTGAAGCTTTCTTT	CASSQEGQGGAEAFF
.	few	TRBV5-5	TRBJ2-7	TGTGCCAGCATTAGGTTCGGAGGCTCCTACGAGCAGTACTTC	CASIRFGGSYEQYF
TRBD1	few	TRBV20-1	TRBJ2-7	TGCAGTGCTAGAGTACTAGGGACAGCGAGCTCCTACGAGCAGTACTTC	CSARVLGTASSYEQYF
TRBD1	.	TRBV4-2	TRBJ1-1	TGTGCCAGCAGCCAAGATGAATATGAGACAGGGGGCTACACTGAAGCTTTCTTT	CASSQDEYETGGYTEAFF
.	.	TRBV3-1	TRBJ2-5	TGTGCCAGCAGCCAAGGAGGAGCAGTCCGGGGGGAGACCCAGTACTTC	CASSQGGAVRGETQYF
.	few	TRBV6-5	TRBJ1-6	TGTGCCAGCAGTATACGGGGGCGCGGTAATTCACCCCTCCACTTT	CASSIRGRGNSPLHF
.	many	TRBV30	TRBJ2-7	TGTGCCTGGAGTGTAACCTGGAGGGGCGAGCAGTACTTC	CAWSVTWRGEQYF
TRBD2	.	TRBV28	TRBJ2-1	TGTGCCAGCGGGCTAGCGGGAGGCTACGGTGAGCAGTTCTTC	CASGLAGGYGEQFF
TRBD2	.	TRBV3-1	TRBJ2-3	TGTGCCAGCAGCCAGCAAGCGGGACTCTTAGATACGCAGTATTTT	CASSQQAGLLDTQYF
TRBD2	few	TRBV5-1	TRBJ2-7	TGCGCCAGCAGCGGCGGACTAGCGGGCGCGTACGAGCAGTACTTC	CASSGGLAGAYEQYF
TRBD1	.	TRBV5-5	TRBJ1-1	TGTGCCAGCAGCGCCGCAGGGGGGATGAACACTGAAGCTTTCTTT	CASSAAGGMNTEAFF
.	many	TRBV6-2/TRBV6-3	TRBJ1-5	TGTGCCAGCAGTTACTCTACCCACAGGGTGGATCAGCCCCAGCATTTT	CASSYSTHRVDQPQHF
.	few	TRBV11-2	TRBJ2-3	TGTGCCAGCAGCCCCTTTTTCGAAATCAGGGGAAGCGGCTCCGGGGTAACGCAGTATTTT	CASSPFFEIRGSGSGVTQYF
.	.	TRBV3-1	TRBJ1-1	TGTGCCAGCAGCCAAGACCAGGCTGGCACTGAAGCTTTCTTT	CASSQDQAGTEAFF
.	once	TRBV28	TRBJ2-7	TGTGCCACCCGGGCGGTTGGGGGGGAGCAGTACTTC	CATRAVGGEQYF
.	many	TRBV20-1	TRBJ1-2	TGCAGTACCAGGGGTTCTAACTATGGCTACACCTTC	CSTRGSNYGYTF
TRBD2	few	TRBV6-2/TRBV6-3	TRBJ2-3	TGTGCCAGCAGTTCAGGACTAGCGGAAAGAGATACGCAGTATTTT	CASSSGLAERDTQYF
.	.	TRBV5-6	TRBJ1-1	TGTGCCAGCAGCTTGGACCCGGGGATGGAAGCTTTCTTT	CASSLDPGMEAFF
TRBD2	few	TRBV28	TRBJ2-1	TGTGCCAGCCTCGGAACTAGCGGCTCCTACAATGAGCAGTTCTTC	CASLGTSGSYNEQFF
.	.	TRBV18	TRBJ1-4	TGTGCCAGCTCACCACCGCCGCAGGGTGCGGCAAAACTGTTTTTT	CASSPPPQGAAKLFF
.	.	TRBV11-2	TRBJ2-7	TGTGCCAGCAGCTTAGGCCAGGGTACGTGGGAGCAGTACTTC	CASSLGQGTWEQYF